The T cell receptor beta chain under discussion was sequenced for a study of blood T cells in healthy people across ages. General observations from the study: Relative to aged donors, long-lived donors carried more naive CD4+ cells and displayed higher diversity.

Next came a second PCR, run for about 7 to 12 cycles, which used a sample-barcoded 5' primer along with a J-beta primer mix. A template-switch adaptor with 12 random nucleotides tagged each cDNA molecule. MiXCR, run by TCRdb on the 5' RACE reads, gives a single entry per CDR3 protein. Of hundreds of thousands of distinct CDR3 sequences listed, roughly 56% were seen once; the top ten hold about 26%. Notes on this clonotype: Its matching antigen is unknown.

The CDR3 extends over 14 amino acids. With 5 bases clipped from V and 6 bases from J, the junction kept 6 bases outside the gene matches. The V gene's germline CDR1 is SGHTA and CDR2 FQGNSA. The clonotype comes from a man in his forties in good health. This chain links TRBV7-2 with TRBJ2-2; 7 bases map to TRBD2. The sequenced material came from blood. CDR3 residues: CASSASGVSGELFF. The DNA of the CDR3 is TGTGCCAGCAGCGCGAGCGGGGTGTCCGGGGAGCTGTTTTTT.